This T cell receptor (beta chain) was recovered during a study of blood T cells in healthy people across ages. Germline-derived CDR1 and CDR2 are SGHVS and FQNEAQ. The CDR3 is made up of 15 amino acids. Trimming removed 4 bases from V and 10 bases from J; junction bases left unmatched: 8. The use of a sample-barcoded 5' primer and a J-beta primer mix characterized a second PCR of roughly 7 to 12 cycles. TCRdb re-called the 5' RACE reads through MiXCR, storing one row per CDR3 protein. The data show some 1.4 million distinct CDR3 sequences, 40% to 50% seen once. This clonotype was recorded a few times.

V usage is TRBV7-8 and J usage is TRBJ1-6; 9 bases align to TRBD1. The clonotype was recovered from a woman aged 18 to 35 in good health. The sequenced material came from blood. The CDR3 here is CASSSDRGSLSPLHF. CDR3 nucleotides: TGTGCCAGCAGCTCGGACAGGGGATCGTTATCACCCCTCCACTTT.